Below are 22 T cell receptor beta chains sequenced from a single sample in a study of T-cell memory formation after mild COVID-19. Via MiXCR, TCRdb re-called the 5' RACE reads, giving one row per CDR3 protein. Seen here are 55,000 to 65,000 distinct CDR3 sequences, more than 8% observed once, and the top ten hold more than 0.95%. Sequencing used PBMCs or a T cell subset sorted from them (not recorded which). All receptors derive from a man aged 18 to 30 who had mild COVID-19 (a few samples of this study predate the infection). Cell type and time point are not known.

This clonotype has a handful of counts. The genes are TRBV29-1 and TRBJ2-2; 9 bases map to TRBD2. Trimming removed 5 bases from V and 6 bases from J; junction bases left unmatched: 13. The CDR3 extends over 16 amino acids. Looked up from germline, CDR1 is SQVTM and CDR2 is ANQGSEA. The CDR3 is CSVISFGSGGAGELFF. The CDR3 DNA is TGCAGCGTTATCAGTTTTGGTAGCGGGGGAGCCGGGGAGCTGTTTTTT.

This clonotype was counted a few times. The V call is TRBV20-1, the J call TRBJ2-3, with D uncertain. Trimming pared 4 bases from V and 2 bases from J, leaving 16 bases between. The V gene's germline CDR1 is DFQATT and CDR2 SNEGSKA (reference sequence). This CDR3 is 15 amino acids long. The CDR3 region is CSATFPGRHTDTQYF. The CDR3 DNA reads TGCAGTGCTACCTTTCCGGGTAGGCACACAGATACGCAGTATTTT.

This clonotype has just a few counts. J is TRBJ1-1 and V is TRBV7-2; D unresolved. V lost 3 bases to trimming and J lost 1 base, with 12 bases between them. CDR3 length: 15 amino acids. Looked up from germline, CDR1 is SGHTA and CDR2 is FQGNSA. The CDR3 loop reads CASSFLHYSNTEAFF. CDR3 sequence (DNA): TGTGCCAGCAGCTTCCTACACTATTCGAACACTGAAGCTTTCTTT. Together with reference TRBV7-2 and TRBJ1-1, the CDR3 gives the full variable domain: GAGVSQSPSNKVTEKGKDVELRCDPISGHTALYWYRQSLGQGLEFLIYFQGNSAPDKSGLPSDRFSAERTGGSVSTLTIQRTQQEDSAVYLCASSFLHYSNTEAFFGQGTRLTVV.

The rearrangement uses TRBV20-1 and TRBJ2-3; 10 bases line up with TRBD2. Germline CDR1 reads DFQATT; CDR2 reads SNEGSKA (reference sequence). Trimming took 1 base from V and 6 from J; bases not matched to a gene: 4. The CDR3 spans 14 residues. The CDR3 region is CSARGGSGGDTQYF. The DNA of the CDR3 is TGCAGTGCTAGAGGAGGTAGCGGGGGGGATACGCAGTATTTT.

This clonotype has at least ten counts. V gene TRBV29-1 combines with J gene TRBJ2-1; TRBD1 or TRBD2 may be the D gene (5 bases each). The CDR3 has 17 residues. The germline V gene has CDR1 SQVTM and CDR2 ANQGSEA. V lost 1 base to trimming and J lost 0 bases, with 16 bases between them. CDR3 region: CSVEGYLARGSYNEQFF. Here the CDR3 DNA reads TGCAGCGTTGAAGGCTATCTCGCGAGGGGCTCCTACAATGAGCAGTTCTTC.

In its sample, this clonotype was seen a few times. CDR3 nucleotide sequence: TGTGCCAGCAGCGGGACAGCGGCCTACACCTTC. The encoded protein is CASSGTAAYTF. This rearrangement joins TRBV7-8 to TRBJ1-2; 7 bases fit TRBD1. V trimming: 5 bases; J trimming: 10 bases; junction bases outside the gene matches: 4. The CDR3 runs to 11 residues. Germline assignment: CDR1 SGHVS and CDR2 FQNEAQ. Full variable domain (remainder filled in from reference TRBV7-8 and TRBJ1-2): GAGVSQSPRYKVAKRGQDVALRCDPISGHVSLFWYQQALGQGPEFLTYFQNEAQLDKSGLPSDRFFAERPEGSVSTLKIQRTQQEDSAVYLCASSGTAAYTFGSGTRLTVV.

The CDR3: CASSYSGTGPLRKVGYTF. CDR3 nucleotides: TGTGCCAGCAGTTACTCGGGGACAGGGCCCCTAAGAAAGGTCGGCTACACCTTC. V and J are TRBV6-5 and TRBJ1-2; TRBD1 matches 9 bases. Germline CDR1 MNHEY, CDR2 SVGAGI. The CDR3 sequence is 18 residues long. The trim removed 0 bases at V and 8 bases at J, leaving 16 bases unmatched.

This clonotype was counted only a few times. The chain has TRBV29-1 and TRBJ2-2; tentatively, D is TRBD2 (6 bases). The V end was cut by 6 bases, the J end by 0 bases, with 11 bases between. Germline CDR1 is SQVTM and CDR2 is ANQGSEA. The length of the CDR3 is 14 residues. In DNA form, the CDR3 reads TGCAGCGTAAAACTAGCAACGAACACCGGGGAGCTGTTTTTT. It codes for CSVKLATNTGELFF.

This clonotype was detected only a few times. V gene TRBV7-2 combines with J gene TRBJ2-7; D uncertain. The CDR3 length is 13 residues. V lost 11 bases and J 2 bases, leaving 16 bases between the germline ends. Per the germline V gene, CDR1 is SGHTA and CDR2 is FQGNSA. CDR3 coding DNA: TGTGCCGTCAGCGACCGAGGACCCTACGAGCAGTACTTC. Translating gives CAVSDRGPYEQYF.

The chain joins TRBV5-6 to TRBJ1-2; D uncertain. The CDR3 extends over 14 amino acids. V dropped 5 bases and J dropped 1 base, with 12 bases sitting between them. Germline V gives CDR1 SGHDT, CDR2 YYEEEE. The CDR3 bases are TGTGCCAGCAGGCCGTGGGGAGTTAACTATGGCTACACCTTC. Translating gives CASRPWGVNYGYTF.

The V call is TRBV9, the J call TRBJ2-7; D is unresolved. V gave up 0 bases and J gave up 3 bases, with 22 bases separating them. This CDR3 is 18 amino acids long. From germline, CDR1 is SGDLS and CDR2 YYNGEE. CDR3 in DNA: TGTGCCAGCAGCGTAGCTTGGGTTTATACGGGTGGGGACTACGAGCAGTACGTC. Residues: CASSVAWVYTGGDYEQYV.

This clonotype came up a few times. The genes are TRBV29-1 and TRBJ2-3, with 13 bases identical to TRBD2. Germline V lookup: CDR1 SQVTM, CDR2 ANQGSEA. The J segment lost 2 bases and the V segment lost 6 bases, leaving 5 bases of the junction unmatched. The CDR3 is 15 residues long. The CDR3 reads CSVTGTSGDTDTQYF. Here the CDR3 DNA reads TGCAGCGTGACCGGGACTAGCGGGGACACAGATACGCAGTATTTT.

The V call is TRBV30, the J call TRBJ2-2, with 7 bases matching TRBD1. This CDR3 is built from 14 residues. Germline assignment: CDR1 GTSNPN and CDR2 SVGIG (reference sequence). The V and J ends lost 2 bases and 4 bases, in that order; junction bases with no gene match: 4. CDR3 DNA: TGTGCCTGGAGTAGACAGGGTCGCACCGGGGAGCTGTTTTTT. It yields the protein CAWSRQGRTGELFF.

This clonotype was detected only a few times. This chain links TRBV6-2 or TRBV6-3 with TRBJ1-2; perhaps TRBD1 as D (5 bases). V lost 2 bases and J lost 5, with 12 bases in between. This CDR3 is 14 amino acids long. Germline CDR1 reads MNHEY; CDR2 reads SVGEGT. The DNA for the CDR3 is TGTGCCAGCAGTTACGACAGCGGGAAGTATGGCTACACCTTC. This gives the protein CASSYDSGKYGYTF.

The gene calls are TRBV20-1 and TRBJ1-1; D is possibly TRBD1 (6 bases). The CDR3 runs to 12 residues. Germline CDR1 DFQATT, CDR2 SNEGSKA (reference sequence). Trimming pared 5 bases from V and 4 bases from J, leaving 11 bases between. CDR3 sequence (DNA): TGCAGTGCTCCCGACAGGCTCACTGAAGCTTTCTTT. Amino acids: CSAPDRLTEAFF.

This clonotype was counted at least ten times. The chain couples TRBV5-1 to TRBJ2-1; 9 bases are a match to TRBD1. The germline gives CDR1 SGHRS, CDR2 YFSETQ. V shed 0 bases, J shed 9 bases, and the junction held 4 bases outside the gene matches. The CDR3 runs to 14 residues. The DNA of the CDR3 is TGCGCCAGCAGCTTGGGACAGGGGGACACTGAGCAGTTCTTC. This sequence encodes CASSLGQGDTEQFF.

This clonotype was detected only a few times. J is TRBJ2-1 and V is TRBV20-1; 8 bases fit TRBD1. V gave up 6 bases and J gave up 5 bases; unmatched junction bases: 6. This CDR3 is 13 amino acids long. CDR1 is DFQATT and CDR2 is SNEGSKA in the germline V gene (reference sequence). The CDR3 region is CSATSDRDNEQFF. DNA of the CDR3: TGCAGTGCAACCTCGGACAGGGACAATGAGCAGTTCTTC.

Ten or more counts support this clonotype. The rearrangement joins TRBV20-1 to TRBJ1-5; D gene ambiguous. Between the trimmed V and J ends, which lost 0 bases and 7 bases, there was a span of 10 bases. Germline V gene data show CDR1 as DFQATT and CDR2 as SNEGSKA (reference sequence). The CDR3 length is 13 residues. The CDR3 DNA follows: TGCAGTGCTAGAGATTTGGGTCAGCAGCCCCAGCATTTT. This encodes CSARDLGQQPQHF.

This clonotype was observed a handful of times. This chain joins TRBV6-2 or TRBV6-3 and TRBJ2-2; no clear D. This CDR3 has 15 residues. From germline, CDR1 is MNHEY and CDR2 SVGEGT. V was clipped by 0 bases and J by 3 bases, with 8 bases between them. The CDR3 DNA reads TGTGCCAGCAGTTACTCGACCACGTACACCGGGGAGCTGTTTTTT. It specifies CASSYSTTYTGELFF.

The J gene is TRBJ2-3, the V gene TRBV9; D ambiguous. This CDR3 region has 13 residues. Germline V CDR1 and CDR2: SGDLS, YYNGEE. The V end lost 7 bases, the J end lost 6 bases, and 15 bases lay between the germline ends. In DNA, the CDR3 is TGTGCCAGCTCGGAAAGACCAGCCGATACGCAGTATTTT. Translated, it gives CASSERPADTQYF. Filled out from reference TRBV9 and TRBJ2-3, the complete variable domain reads DSGVTQTPKHLITATGQRVTLRCSPRSGDLSVYWYQQSLDQGLQFLIQYYNGEERAKGNILERFSAQQFPDLHSELNLSSLELGDSALYFCASSERPADTQYFGPGTRLTVL.

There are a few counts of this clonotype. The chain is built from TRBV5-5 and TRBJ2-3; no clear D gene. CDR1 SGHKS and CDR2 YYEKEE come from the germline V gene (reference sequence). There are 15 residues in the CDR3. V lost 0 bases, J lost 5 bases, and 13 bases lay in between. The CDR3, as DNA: TGTGCCAGCAGCTTGGACCCGGATATTTTAGATACGCAGTATTTT. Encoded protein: CASSLDPDILDTQYF.

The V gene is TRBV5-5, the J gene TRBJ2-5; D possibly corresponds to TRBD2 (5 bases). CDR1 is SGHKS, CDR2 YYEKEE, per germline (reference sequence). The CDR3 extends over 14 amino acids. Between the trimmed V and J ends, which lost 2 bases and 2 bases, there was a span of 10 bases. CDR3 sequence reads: CASSLAVLQETQYF. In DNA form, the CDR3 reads TGTGCCAGCAGCTTAGCGGTTCTTCAAGAGACCCAGTACTTC.